This TCR beta chain was recorded in a study of blood T cell repertoires in COVID-19. Seattle's enrolled individuals joined amid active infection and were then monitored longitudinally. TCRdb keeps only in-frame clones here, not all; method: immunoSEQ multiplex PCR. The table records about 210,000 clones, approximately 78% of them present only once. The V end lost 2 bases, the J end lost 8 bases, and 24 bases lay between the germline ends. The germline V gene encodes CDR1 SGHTA and CDR2 FQGNSA. This CDR3 comprises 17 residues. This chain joins TRBV7-2 and TRBJ1-2; D ambiguous. Sequenced material: peripheral blood. The receptor comes from a woman in her seventies with COVID-19, enrolled during active disease. Here the CDR3 DNA reads TGTGCCAGCAGCTTAAGCCTTTCGCAAGCTAGGTTCTACGGCTACACCTTC. Its protein is CASSLSLSQARFYGYTF. Drawing the rest from reference TRBV7-2 and TRBJ1-2, the complete variable domain is GAGVSQSPSNKVTEKGKDVELRCDPISGHTALYWYRQSLGQGLEFLIYFQGNSAPDKSGLPSDRFSAERTGGSVSTLTIQRTQQEDSAVYLCASSLSLSQARFYGYTFGSGTRLTVV.